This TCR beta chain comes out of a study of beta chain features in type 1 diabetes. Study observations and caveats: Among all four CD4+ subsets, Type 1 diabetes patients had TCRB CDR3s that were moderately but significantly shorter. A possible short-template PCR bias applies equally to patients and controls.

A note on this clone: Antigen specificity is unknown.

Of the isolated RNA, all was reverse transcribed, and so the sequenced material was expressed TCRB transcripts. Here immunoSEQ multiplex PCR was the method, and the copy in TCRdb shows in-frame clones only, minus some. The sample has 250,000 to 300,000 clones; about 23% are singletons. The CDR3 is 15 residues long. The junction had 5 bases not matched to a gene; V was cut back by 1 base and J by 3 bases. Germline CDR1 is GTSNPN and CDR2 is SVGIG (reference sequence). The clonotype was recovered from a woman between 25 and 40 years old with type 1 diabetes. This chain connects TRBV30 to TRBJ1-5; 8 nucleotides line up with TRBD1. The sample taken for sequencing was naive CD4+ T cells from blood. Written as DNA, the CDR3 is TGTGCCTGGAGTGCCGGACAGGGAGACAATCAGCCCCAGCATTTT. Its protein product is CAWSAGQGDNQPQHF.